This T cell receptor beta chain emerged from a study of T cell changes during pregnancy in multiple sclerosis. The CDR3 is 16 amino acids. The V gene end was trimmed by 4 bases and the J gene end by 7 bases; junction bases not matched to a gene: 10. Germline V gene data show CDR1 as SGHNT and CDR2 as YYREEE (reference sequence). Here immunoSEQ multiplex PCR was the method, and the copy in TCRdb shows in-frame clones only, minus some. The sample lists about 41,000 clones, 80% to 90% occurring once. This sequence originates from a female donor with multiple sclerosis, enrolled in a pregnancy study. The sequencing used CD4+ T cells from peripheral blood mononuclear cells, collected in the first trimester of pregnancy. This chain joins TRBV5-4 and TRBJ2-1; TRBD2 matches at 11 bases. CDR3 nucleotides: TGTGCCAGCAGCCCTGGGATACTAGCGGGAGCGAATGAGCAGTTCTTC. Translated: CASSPGILAGANEQFF. The full variable domain, its missing parts supplied by reference TRBV5-4 and TRBJ2-1, is ETGVTQSPTHLIKTRGQQVTLRCSSQSGHNTVSWYQQALGQGPQFIFQYYREEENGRGNFPPRFSGLQFPNYSSELNVNALELDDSALYLCASSPGILAGANEQFFGPGTRLTVL.